This TCR beta chain comes out of a study of T-cell memory formation after mild COVID-19. Study information: TCR clusters largely stayed donor specific.

Study-wide findings and caveats: Among contracting clones, CD4+ were mainly CM/EM and CD8+ enriched in EMRA. Some clones that responded turned up in pre-infection memory, which suggests that cross-reactive memory joined in.

Details on this clonotype: Its antigen is unknown.

MiXCR, applied by TCRdb to the 5' RACE reads, yields one record per CDR3 protein. The sample comprises roughly 190,000 distinct CDR3 sequences, about 27% of which are singletons, and about an eighth rests with the top ten. The origin of this receptor is an adult woman who had mild COVID-19 (a few samples of this study predate the infection). Cell type and time point are not known. What was sequenced was PBMCs or a T cell subset sorted from them (not recorded which).

The CDR3 sequence is CASSIRQSPGSEQYF. The DNA of the CDR3 is TGTGCCAGTAGTATCCGACAGTCGCCCGGTTCCGAGCAGTACTTC. The V and J genes are TRBV19 and TRBJ2-7; TRBD1 might be the D (5 bases). V lost 3 bases and J 6 bases, leaving 18 bases between the germline ends. CDR3 length: 15 residues. Looked up from germline, CDR1 is LNHDA and CDR2 is SQIVND (reference sequence).